This T cell receptor beta chain is drawn from a study of blood T cell repertoires in COVID-19. The method was immunoSEQ multiplex PCR; TCRdb's version includes in-frame clones alone and lacks a portion of them. The sample has around 430,000 clones; approximately 90% are singletons. The CDR3 spans 15 residues. Germline CDR1 and CDR2: SQVTM and ANQGSEA. V was shortened by 0 bases and J by 7 bases, with 19 bases between the two germline ends. V is TRBV29-1 and J is TRBJ2-7, with D tentatively TRBD1 (6 bases). The TCR originated in a woman in her forties or fifties who had recovered from COVID-19. The material sequenced was PBMCs or T cells enriched from blood (not recorded which). This chain's CDR3 is CSVEDARTEGHEQYF. The CDR3 nucleotides read TGCAGCGTTGAAGATGCGAGGACAGAAGGTCATGAGCAGTACTTC.